This is a list of T cell receptor beta chains from one sample in a study of T cell clones after liver transplantation. TCRdb's table, derived via immunoSEQ multiplex PCR, lists solely in-frame clones and lacks some. The data contain around 110,000 clones, about nine tenths of them singletons. Here the sequenced sample was CD4+ T cells from blood, taken 12 months after liver transplant. These receptors all stem from a human patient who received a liver transplant. The graft donor may have given rise to some T cells. Each CDR3 is given without its conserved first and last residue. The order of the fields is V gene, D gene, J gene, CDR3 protein. A D gene is named only where the DNA matches it firmly.

>TRBV2|TRBD1|TRBJ1-4
ASSGDRASGGLF
>TRBV19|TRBD1|TRBJ2-7
ASSPRTGVREQY
>TRBV19|-|TRBJ1-2
ASTQRTLTEGYT
>TRBV5-6|-|TRBJ1-2
ASSFSQTRGYT
>TRBV4-1|-|TRBJ2-1
ASSRGNEQF
>TRBV7-2|-|TRBJ2-1
ASSLVVGMGAQF
>TRBV11-2|TRBD1|TRBJ2-7
ASSLGDRGLYEQY
>TRBV20-1|-|TRBJ2-1
SALRGNEQF
>TRBV11-2|-|TRBJ2-3
ASSFRIRSEGTDTQY
>TRBV18|TRBD1|TRBJ1-1
ASSPLSGQGVKGTEAF
>TRBV7-9|-|TRBJ1-4
ASSSGTEKLF
>TRBV10-3|-|TRBJ2-1
ATWRGEDSYNEQF
>TRBV28|-|TRBJ1-2
ASSVTERGRYGYT
>TRBV5-1|-|TRBJ2-2
ASSLSGTTNTGELF
>TRBV15|TRBD1|TRBJ1-2
ATSQGAMNYGYT
>TRBV15|-|TRBJ2-7
ATSRGYSYEQY
>TRBV5-4|TRBD2|TRBJ2-7
ASSSMTSGRPYEQY
>TRBV29-1|-|TRBJ2-7
SVEKGFSGNEQY
>TRBV2|-|TRBJ1-4
ASSEDTAGEKLF
>TRBV2|TRBD1|TRBJ2-7
ASRPGQAYEQY
>TRBV28|-|TRBJ2-1
ASGLAGGYNEQF
>TRBV15|-|TRBJ1-1
ATSRDDNGREGEAF
>TRBV9|-|TRBJ2-7
ASSPQKRRAKEDFIDEQY
>TRBV6-6|TRBD2|TRBJ2-3
ASSGRGGTDTQY
>TRBV18|-|TRBJ1-5
ASSPSGPRNQPQH
>TRBV11-3|-|TRBJ2-7
ASSWTYRGEQY
>TRBV5-1|-|TRBJ2-2
ASSLALTGENTGELF
>TRBV28|TRBD2|TRBJ2-3
ASSLAGLAGEGADTQY
>TRBV12-5|-|TRBJ2-2
ASGLFLPKMTGELF
>TRBV28|-|TRBJ2-4
ASSLDPGSIAKNIQY
>TRBV5-1|-|TRBJ2-5
ASSLVSGEETQY
>TRBV29-1|TRBD2|TRBJ2-3
SVDPPGLAGALDTQY
>TRBV18|-|TRBJ2-1
ASSMIQKNEQF
>TRBV7-8|-|TRBJ2-7
ASSSTGRGSYEQY
>TRBV6-1|-|TRBJ2-5
ASSERRAEHPETQY
>TRBV29-1|TRBD1|TRBJ1-4
SVTPGQGEKLF
>TRBV5-1|TRBD1|TRBJ1-5
ASSLTGGNQPQH
>TRBV4-1|-|TRBJ2-7
ASSQVLPDTGEQY
>TRBV28|TRBD2|TRBJ2-7
ASGRLADV
>TRBV19|TRBD1|TRBJ2-5
ASSIRTIGDRGRETQY
>TRBV30|-|TRBJ2-3
AWSVALQFTDTQY
>TRBV2|TRBD1|TRBJ2-1
ASSWGTGDSGEQF
>TRBV2|-|TRBJ2-7
ASRRGYEQY
>TRBV10-3|-|TRBJ2-3
AISLRQVVSTDTQY
>TRBV27|-|TRBJ2-2
ASRAQTGTGELF
>TRBV5-5|-|TRBJ2-7
ASSLGSLGNNEQY
>TRBV29-1|-|TRBJ1-2
SVTGSSNYGYT
>TRBV5-6|-|TRBJ1-2
ASSPPGPFPGYT
>TRBV29-1|-|TRBJ1-4
SVEVRPEKLF
>TRBV11-3|-|TRBJ1-3
ASSSRVAGGNTIY
>TRBV11-3|-|TRBJ2-2
ASTGGTGELF